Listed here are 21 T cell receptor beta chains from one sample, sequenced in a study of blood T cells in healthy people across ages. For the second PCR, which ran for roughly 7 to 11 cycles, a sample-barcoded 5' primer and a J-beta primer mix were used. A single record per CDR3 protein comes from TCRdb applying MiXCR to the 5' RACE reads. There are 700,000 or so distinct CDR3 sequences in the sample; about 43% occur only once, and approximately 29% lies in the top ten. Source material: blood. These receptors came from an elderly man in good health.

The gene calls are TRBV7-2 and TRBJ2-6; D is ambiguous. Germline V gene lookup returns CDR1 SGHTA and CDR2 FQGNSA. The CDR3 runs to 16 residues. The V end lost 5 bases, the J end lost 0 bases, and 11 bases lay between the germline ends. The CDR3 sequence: CASSPQSSSGANVLTF. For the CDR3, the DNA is TGTGCCAGCAGCCCTCAATCTAGCTCTGGGGCCAACGTCCTGACTTTC.

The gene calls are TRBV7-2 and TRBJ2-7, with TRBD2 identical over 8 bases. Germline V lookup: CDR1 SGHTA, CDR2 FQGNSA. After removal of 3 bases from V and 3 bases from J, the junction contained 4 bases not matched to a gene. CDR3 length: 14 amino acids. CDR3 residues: CASSLNGRDYEQYF. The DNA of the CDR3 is TGTGCCAGCAGCTTGAACGGGAGGGACTACGAGCAGTACTTC. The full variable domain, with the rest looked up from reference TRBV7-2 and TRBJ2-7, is GAGVSQSPSNKVTEKGKDVELRCDPISGHTALYWYRQSLGQGLEFLIYFQGNSAPDKSGLPSDRFSAERTGGSVSTLTIQRTQQEDSAVYLCASSLNGRDYEQYFGPGTRLTVT.

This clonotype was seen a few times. CDR3 residues: CASSPTRGGHEQYF. CDR3 sequence (DNA): TGTGCCAGCTCACCTACAAGGGGGGGCCACGAGCAGTACTTC. The V gene is TRBV18, the J gene TRBJ2-7; TRBD2 might be the D (7 bases). The CDR3 extends over 14 amino acids. The V end lost 3 bases, the J end lost 5 bases, and 14 bases lay between the germline ends. CDR1 and CDR2 from the germline V gene are KGHSH and LQKENI.

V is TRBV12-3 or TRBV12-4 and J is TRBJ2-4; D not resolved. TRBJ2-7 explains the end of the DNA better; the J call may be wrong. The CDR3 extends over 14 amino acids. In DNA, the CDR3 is TGTGCCAGCAATTCTTCGGACGATTCCTACGAGCAGTACTTC. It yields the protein CASNSSDDSYEQYF.

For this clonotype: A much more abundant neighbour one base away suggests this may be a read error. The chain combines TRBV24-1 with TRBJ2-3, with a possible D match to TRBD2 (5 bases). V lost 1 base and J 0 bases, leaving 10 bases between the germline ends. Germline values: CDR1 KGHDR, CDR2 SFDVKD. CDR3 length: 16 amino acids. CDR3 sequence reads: CATSDFARTSTDTQYF. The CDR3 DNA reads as TGTGCCACCAGTGATTTTGCCAGGACTAGCACAGATACGCAGTATTTT.

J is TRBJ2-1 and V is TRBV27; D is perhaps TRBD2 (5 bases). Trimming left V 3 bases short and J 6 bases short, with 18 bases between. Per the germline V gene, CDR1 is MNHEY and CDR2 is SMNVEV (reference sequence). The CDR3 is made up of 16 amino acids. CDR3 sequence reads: CASSLSTAVGFNEQFF. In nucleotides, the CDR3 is TGTGCCAGCAGTTTGAGCACAGCGGTAGGATTCAATGAGCAGTTCTTC.

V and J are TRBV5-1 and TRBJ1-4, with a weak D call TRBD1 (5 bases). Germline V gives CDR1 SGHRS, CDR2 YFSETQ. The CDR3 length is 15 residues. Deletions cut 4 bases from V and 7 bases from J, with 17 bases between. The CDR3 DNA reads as TGCGCCAGCAGCATATTCGGGACCCAGGGTGAAAAACTGTTTTTT. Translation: CASSIFGTQGEKLFF.

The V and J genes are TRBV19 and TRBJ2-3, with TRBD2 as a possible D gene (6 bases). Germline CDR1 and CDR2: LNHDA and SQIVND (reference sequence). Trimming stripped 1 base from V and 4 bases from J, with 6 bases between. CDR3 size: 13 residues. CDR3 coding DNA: TGTGCCAGTAGTATAGCGGGAGCAGATACGCAGTATTTT. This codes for CASSIAGADTQYF.

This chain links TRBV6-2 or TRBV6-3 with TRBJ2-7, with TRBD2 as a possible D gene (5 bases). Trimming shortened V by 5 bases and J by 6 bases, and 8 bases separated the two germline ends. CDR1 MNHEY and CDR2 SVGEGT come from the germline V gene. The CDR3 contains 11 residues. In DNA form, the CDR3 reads TGTGCCAGCAGTAGAGGGATCGAGCAGTACTTC. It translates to CASSRGIEQYF.

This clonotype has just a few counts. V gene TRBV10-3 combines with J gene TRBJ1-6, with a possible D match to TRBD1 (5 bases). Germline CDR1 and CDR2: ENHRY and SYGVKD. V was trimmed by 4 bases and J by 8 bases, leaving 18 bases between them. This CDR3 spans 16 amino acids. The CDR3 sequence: CAISVTGGTGDSPLHF. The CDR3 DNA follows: TGTGCCATCAGTGTAACAGGTGGTACGGGAGATTCACCCCTCCACTTT.

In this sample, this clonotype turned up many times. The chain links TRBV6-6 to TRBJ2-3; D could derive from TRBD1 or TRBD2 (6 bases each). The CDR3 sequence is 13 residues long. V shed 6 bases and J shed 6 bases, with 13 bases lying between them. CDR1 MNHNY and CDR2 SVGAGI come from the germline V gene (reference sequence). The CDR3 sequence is CASRDTGRDTQYF. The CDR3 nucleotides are TGTGCCAGCAGGGACACAGGGAGGGATACGCAGTATTTT.

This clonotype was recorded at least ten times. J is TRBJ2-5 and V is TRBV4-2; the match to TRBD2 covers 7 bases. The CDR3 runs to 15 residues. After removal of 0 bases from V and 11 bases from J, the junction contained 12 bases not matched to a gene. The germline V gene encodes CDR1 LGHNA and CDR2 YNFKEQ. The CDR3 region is CASSQETSGNNEQYF. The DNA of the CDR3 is TGTGCCAGCAGCCAAGAAACCAGCGGGAACAATGAGCAGTACTTC.

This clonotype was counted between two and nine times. The CDR3 here is CASSLGERPTREQYF. CDR3 nucleotide sequence: TGTGCCAGCAGCTTAGGGGAGCGCCCTACTCGGGAGCAGTACTTC. V gene TRBV7-2 combines with J gene TRBJ2-7, with D possibly being TRBD2 (5 bases). The CDR3 runs to 15 residues. Deletions cut 1 base from V and 7 bases from J, with 17 bases between. CDR1 is SGHTA, CDR2 FQGNSA, per germline.

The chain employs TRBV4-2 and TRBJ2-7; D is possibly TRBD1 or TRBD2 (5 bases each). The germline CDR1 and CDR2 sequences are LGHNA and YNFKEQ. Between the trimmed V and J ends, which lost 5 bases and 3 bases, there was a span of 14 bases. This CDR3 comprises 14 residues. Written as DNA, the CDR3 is TGTGCCAGCAGCACCGCCGGGGCCATCTACGAGCAGTACTTC. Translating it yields CASSTAGAIYEQYF.

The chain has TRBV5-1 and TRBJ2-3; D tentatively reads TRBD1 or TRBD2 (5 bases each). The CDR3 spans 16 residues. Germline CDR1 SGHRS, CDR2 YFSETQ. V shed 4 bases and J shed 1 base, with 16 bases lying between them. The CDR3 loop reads CASSVDRGAGTDTQYF. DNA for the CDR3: TGCGCCAGCAGCGTCGACCGAGGGGCAGGCACAGATACGCAGTATTTT.

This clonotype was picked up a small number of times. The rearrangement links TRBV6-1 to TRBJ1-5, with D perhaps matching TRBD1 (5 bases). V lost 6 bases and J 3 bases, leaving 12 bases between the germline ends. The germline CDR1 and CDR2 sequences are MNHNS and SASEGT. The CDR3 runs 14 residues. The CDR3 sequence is CASRTGGVNQPQHF. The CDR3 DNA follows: TGTGCCAGCAGAACGGGGGGAGTCAATCAGCCCCAGCATTTT.

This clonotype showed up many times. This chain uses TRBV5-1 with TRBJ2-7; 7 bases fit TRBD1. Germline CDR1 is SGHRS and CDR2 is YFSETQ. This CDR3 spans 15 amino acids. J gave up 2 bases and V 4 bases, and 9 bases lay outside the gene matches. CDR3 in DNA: TGCGCCAGCAGCCCTACAGGGGCGCCCACCTACGAGCAGTACTTC. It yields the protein CASSPTGAPTYEQYF.

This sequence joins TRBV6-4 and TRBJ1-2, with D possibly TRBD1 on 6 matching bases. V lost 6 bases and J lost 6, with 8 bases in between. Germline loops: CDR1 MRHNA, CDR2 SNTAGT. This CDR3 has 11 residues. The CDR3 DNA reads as TGTGCCAGCAGGAACAGGGATGGCTACACCTTC. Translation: CASRNRDGYTF.

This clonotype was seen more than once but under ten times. This CDR3 reads CASHGGGTGETQYF. CDR3 sequence (DNA): TGTGCCAGCCATGGAGGCGGGACGGGGGAGACCCAGTACTTC. The chain has TRBV6-2 or TRBV6-3 and TRBJ2-5, with D maybe TRBD2 (6 bases). Deletions cut 8 bases from V and 5 bases from J, with 18 bases between. Germline CDR1 reads MNHEY; CDR2 reads SVGEGT. The CDR3 is 14 residues long.

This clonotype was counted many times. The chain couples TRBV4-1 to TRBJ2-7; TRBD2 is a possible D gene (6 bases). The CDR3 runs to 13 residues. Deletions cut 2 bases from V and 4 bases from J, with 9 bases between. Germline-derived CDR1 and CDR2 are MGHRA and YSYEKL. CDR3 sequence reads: CASSQRGGYEQYF. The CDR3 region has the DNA TGCGCCAGCAGCCAACGGGGAGGATACGAGCAGTACTTC.

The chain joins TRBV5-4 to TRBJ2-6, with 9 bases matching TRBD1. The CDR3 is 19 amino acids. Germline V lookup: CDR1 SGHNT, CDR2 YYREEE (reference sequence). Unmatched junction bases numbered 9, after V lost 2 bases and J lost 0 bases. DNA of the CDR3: TGTGCCAGCAGCTTACCACGGGACAGGGTTTCCTCTGGGGCCAACGTCCTGACTTTC. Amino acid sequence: CASSLPRDRVSSGANVLTF.